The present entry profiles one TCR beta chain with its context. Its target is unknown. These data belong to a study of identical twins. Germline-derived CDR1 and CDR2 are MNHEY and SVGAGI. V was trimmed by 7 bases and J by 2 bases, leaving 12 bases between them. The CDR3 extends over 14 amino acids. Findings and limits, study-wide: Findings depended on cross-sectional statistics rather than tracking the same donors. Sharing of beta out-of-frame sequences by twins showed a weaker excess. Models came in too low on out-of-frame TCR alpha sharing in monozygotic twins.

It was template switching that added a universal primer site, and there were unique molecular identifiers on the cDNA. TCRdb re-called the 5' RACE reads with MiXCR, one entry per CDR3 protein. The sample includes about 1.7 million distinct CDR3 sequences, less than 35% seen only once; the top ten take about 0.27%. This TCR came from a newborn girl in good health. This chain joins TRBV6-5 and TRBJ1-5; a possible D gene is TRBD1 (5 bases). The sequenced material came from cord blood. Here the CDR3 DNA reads TGTGCCAGCATTGTACAGGATGGCAATCAGCCCCAGCATTTT. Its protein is CASIVQDGNQPQHF.